Listed below are T cell receptor beta chains from one sample, sequenced in a study of patients and donors after allogeneic stem cell transplantation. TCRdb processed the RT-PCR reads anew with MiXCR; each CDR3 protein has one entry. The sample includes about a million distinct CDR3 sequences, about a sixth of them seen just once. Sequenced sample: blood, either unsorted or a sorted T cell fraction (not recorded which). The origin of the receptors is a human donor who was either an allogeneic HSCT recipient or a stem cell or donor lymphocyte infusion donor (not recorded which). It is not recorded whose cells these are; they may come from a transplant donor. Both conserved end residues are part of each CDR3. The D gene is left open where the match is weak. Expanded clones are given a class, and other clones once, few, many or no size at all.

TRBV29-1	TRBJ2-1	TRBD2	15	NA	CSVELSGLGDNEQFF	TGCAGCGTTGAACTTAGCGGGCTTGGGGACAATGAGCAGTTCTTC
TRBV29-1	TRBJ2-6	NA	16	NA	CSVGSLGGSGANVLTF	TGCAGCGTTGGGTCCCTTGGGGGCTCTGGGGCCAACGTCCTGACTTTC
TRBV20-1	TRBJ2-7	NA	13	few	CSAYLRTGYEQYF	TGCAGTGCCTACCTAAGGACCGGCTACGAGCAGTACTTC
TRBV10-3	TRBJ1-2	NA	12	few	CASRTAPYGYTF	TGTGCCTCCCGAACCGCACCTTATGGCTACACCTTC
TRBV7-3	TRBJ1-2	NA	15	few	CASSAKGWTEYGYTF	TGTGCCAGCAGCGCGAAGGGGTGGACAGAGTATGGCTACACCTTC
TRBV6-1	TRBJ2-7	TRBD1	14	few	CASSPTGGVSEQYF	TGTGCCAGCAGCCCGACAGGGGGCGTCTCCGAGCAGTACTTC
TRBV7-3	TRBJ2-1	NA	15	NA	CASSLRTNPNNEQFF	TGTGCCAGCAGCTTACGGACTAACCCGAACAATGAGCAGTTCTTC
TRBV12-3/TRBV12-4	TRBJ2-7	TRBD2	19	NA	CASSARTSGAHQSSYEQYF	TGTGCCAGCAGTGCCCGGACTAGCGGGGCCCACCAAAGCTCCTACGAGCAGTACTTC
TRBV6-1	TRBJ1-6	TRBD1	18	NA	CASSPGQGRGIGNSPLHF	TGTGCCAGCAGTCCTGGACAGGGTCGAGGTATTGGAAATTCACCCCTCCACTTT
TRBV4-3	TRBJ2-7	TRBD1	16	few	CASSQGGTARNYEQYF	TGCGCCAGCAGCCAAGGAGGGACAGCCCGAAACTACGAGCAGTACTTC
TRBV6-1	TRBJ2-3	NA	15	NA	CATKGGAAGSDTQYF	TGTGCCACTAAGGGTGGGGCGGCCGGGTCTGATACGCAGTATTTT